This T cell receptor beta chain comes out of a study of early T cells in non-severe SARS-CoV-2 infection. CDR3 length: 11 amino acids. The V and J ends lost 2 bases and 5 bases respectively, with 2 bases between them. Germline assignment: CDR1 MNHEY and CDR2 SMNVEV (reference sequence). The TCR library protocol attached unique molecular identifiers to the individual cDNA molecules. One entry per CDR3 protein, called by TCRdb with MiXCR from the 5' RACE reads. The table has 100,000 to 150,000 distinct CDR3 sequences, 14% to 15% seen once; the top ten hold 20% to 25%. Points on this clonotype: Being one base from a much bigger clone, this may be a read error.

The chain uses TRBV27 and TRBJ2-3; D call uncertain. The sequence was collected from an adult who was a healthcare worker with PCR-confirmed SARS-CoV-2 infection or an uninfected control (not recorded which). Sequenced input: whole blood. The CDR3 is CASSLQDTQYF. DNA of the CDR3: TGTGCCAGCAGTTTACAAGATACGCAGTATTTT.